The 28 T cell receptor beta chains listed next were all sequenced from one sample in a study of T cells after posttransplantation cyclophosphamide. Cells defined as naive were viable CD3+CD4+ or CD3+CD8+ and CCR7+CD45RA+CD45RO-CD95-CD27+CD28+. The data were produced by immunoSEQ multiplex PCR, yet TCRdb's version contains in-frame clones alone and is incomplete. The data contain roughly 20,000 clones, roughly 98% of them singletons. Input material: naive CD4+ T cells sorted from PBMCs. All receptors come from a man aged 40-49 years in good health, CMV-negative, and a related stem cell transplant donor.

The V and J genes are TRBV2 and TRBJ1-1, with 7 bases fitting TRBD1. V lost 3 bases to trimming and J lost 10 bases; unmatched junction nucleotides: 11. The CDR3 covers 14 residues. CDR1 and CDR2 (germline): SNHLY, FYNNEI. This CDR3 is CASSEMTGLEGAFF. CDR3 in DNA: TGTGCCAGCAGTGAGATGACAGGGCTGGAGGGAGCTTTCTTT.

The J gene is TRBJ1-1, the V gene TRBV28; D might be TRBD1 (6 bases). Trimming took 7 bases from V and 5 from J, leaving 17 bases between them. The CDR3 consists of 14 residues. Germline values: CDR1 MDHEN, CDR2 SYDVKM. Written as DNA, the CDR3 is TGTGCCAGCACCCTGGGGGGGGCGGATACTGAAGCTTTCTTT. Translating it yields CASTLGGADTEAFF.

The chain recombines TRBV4-2 with TRBJ2-5; D remains unclear. This CDR3 is built from 14 residues. V lost 3 bases, J lost 4 bases, and 12 bases lay in between. The germline CDR1 and CDR2 sequences are LGHNA and YNFKEQ. For the CDR3, the DNA is TGTGCCAGCAGCCAGGAGCCAGCCAGAGAGACCCAGTACTTC. The encoded protein is CASSQEPARETQYF.

The J gene is TRBJ2-7, the V gene TRBV5-1; TRBD2 agrees at 13 bases. The ends lost 0 bases at V and 5 bases at J; junction bases unmatched: 2. This CDR3 region has 15 residues. Germline values: CDR1 SGHRS, CDR2 YFSETQ. Written as DNA, the CDR3 is TGCGCCAGCAGCTTGGTACTAGCGGGAGGGGACGAGCAGTACTTC. Its protein product is CASSLVLAGGDEQYF.

The rearrangement joins TRBV5-6 to TRBJ1-2, with TRBD1 as a possible D gene (5 bases). V was pared by 8 bases and J by 8 bases, with 22 bases between. The V gene's germline CDR1 is SGHDT and CDR2 YYEEEE. This CDR3 region has 14 residues. CDR3 sequence (DNA): TGTGCCAGTTATCCGGGACTTACACTTGGGGGCTACACCTTC. Residues: CASYPGLTLGGYTF.

V and J are TRBV5-1 and TRBJ2-4; 8 positions match TRBD1. J was trimmed by 3 bases and V by 3 bases; bases with no gene match: 11. CDR1 is SGHRS and CDR2 is YFSETQ in the germline V gene. The length of the CDR3 is 17 residues. The CDR3 is CASSSDTGGNGKNIQYF. In DNA form, the CDR3 reads TGCGCCAGCAGCTCCGACACAGGGGGGAACGGCAAAAACATTCAGTACTTC.

The chain joins TRBV5-1 to TRBJ2-5; TRBD1 might be the D (5 bases). CDR3 length: 17 amino acids. Germline assignment: CDR1 SGHRS and CDR2 YFSETQ. V was trimmed by 4 bases and J by 3 bases, leaving 22 bases between them. CDR3 protein: CASSRLPLRGREETQYF. The CDR3 DNA reads TGCGCCAGCAGCCGTCTACCCCTAAGGGGCAGGGAAGAGACCCAGTACTTC.

The CDR3 region is CASSIPGGVDEQYF. The CDR3 nucleotides read TGTGCCAGCAGCATACCCGGGGGGGTGGACGAGCAGTACTTC. This chain links TRBV5-4 with TRBJ2-7; the match to TRBD2 covers 8 bases. The length of the CDR3 is 14 residues. The germline CDR1 and CDR2 sequences are SGHNT and YYREEE (reference sequence). J gave up 5 bases and V 4 bases, and 8 bases lay outside the gene matches. The whole variable domain, remainder taken from reference TRBV5-4 and TRBJ2-7, is ETGVTQSPTHLIKTRGQQVTLRCSSQSGHNTVSWYQQALGQGPQFIFQYYREEENGRGNFPPRFSGLQFPNYSSELNVNALELDDSALYLCASSIPGGVDEQYFGPGTRLTVT.

The chain has TRBV4-2 and TRBJ2-7; D possibly corresponds to TRBD2 (5 bases). The V gene's germline CDR1 is LGHNA and CDR2 YNFKEQ. V was shortened by 0 bases and J by 0 bases, with 18 bases between the two germline ends. The CDR3 covers 18 residues. Here the CDR3 DNA reads TGTGCCAGCAGCCAAGATGGGATAGGAAGGACTTACTCCTACGAGCAGTACTTC. Translated: CASSQDGIGRTYSYEQYF.

CDR3 sequence reads: CASSSGQGHYEQYF. CDR3 DNA: TGTGCCAGCAGCTCGGGACAGGGCCATTACGAGCAGTACTTC. The chain recombines TRBV7-6 with TRBJ2-7, with TRBD1 matching 9 bases. J was trimmed by 4 bases and V by 4 bases; bases with no gene match: 5. The CDR3 is made up of 14 amino acids. Looked up from germline, CDR1 is SGHVS and CDR2 is FNYEAQ.

V usage is TRBV11-2 and J usage is TRBJ2-3, with D possibly being TRBD2 (6 bases). Trimming took off 1 base at V and 0 bases at J, with 11 bases between the two ends. The CDR3 is 16 residues long. The germline gives CDR1 SGHAT, CDR2 FQNNGV. The CDR3 loop reads CASSLAGGMSTDTQYF. The CDR3 nucleotides read TGTGCCAGCAGCTTAGCTGGGGGGATGAGCACAGATACGCAGTATTTT. The variable domain in full, completed from reference TRBV11-2 and TRBJ2-3, reads EAGVAQSPRYKIIEKRQSVAFWCNPISGHATLYWYQQILGQGPKLLIQFQNNGVVDDSQLPKDRFSAERLKGVDSTLKIQPAKLEDSAVYLCASSLAGGMSTDTQYFGPGTRLTVL.

This chain uses TRBV15 with TRBJ1-1; TRBD1 agrees at 7 bases. The J segment lost 5 bases and the V segment lost 5 bases, leaving 11 bases of the junction unmatched. Germline V CDR1 and CDR2: LNHNV, YYDKDF (reference sequence). CDR3 size: 15 residues. This CDR3 reads CATSPGEGAGTEAFF. CDR3 nucleotide sequence: TGTGCCACCAGCCCCGGAGAGGGGGCAGGGACTGAAGCTTTCTTT.

The CDR3 DNA is TGTGCCAGTCGGGGGGCAGATACGCAGTATTTT. It codes for CASRGADTQYF. The genes are TRBV7-2 and TRBJ2-3; TRBD2 aligns across 7 bases. CDR1 is SGHTA, CDR2 FQGNSA, per germline. The CDR3 loop spans 11 amino acids. Unmatched junction bases numbered 1, after V lost 9 bases and J lost 4 bases.

The CDR3 loop is CASSEAFRRGTGNTIYF. Written as DNA, the CDR3 is TGTGCCAGCAGTGAAGCGTTCCGCAGGGGAACTGGAAACACCATATATTTT. V gene TRBV6-1 combines with J gene TRBJ1-3, with D maybe TRBD1 (6 bases). This CDR3 has 17 amino acids. Germline V CDR1 and CDR2: MNHNS, SASEGT. Trimming removed 0 bases from V and 2 bases from J, with 14 bases in between.

The chain links TRBV4-1 to TRBJ2-3, with unresolved D. The CDR3 loop spans 17 amino acids. The germline V gene encodes CDR1 MGHRA and CDR2 YSYEKL. With 1 base removed from V and 0 bases from J, the gap between germline ends came to 14 bases. CDR3 region: CASSQVTVVASTDTQYF. CDR3 sequence (DNA): TGCGCCAGCAGCCAAGTCACGGTAGTTGCTAGCACAGATACGCAGTATTTT.

The chain links TRBV5-8 to TRBJ2-3; the D gene is possibly TRBD1 (6 bases). The germline CDR1 and CDR2 sequences are SGHTS and YDEGEE. Trimming pared 2 bases from V and 15 bases from J, leaving 16 bases between. This CDR3 contains 12 residues. CDR3 nucleotide sequence: TGTGCCAGCAGCTTTAGAGGGGGAAATGCCTATTTT. Protein sequence: CASSFRGGNAYF.

The chain links TRBV9 to TRBJ2-1; 9 bases align to TRBD2. Germline V lookup: CDR1 SGDLS, CDR2 YYNGEE. There are 16 residues in the CDR3. The V segment lost 4 bases and the J segment 0 bases; nucleotides outside the gene matches: 5. The CDR3: CASSPRTSDSYNEQFF. CDR3 in DNA: TGTGCCAGCAGCCCCCGGACTAGCGACTCCTACAATGAGCAGTTCTTC.

The genes are TRBV6-1 and TRBJ2-7, with 9 bases lining up with TRBD1. After removal of 5 bases from V and 7 bases from J, the junction contained 9 bases not matched to a gene. The CDR3 covers 14 residues. Germline lookup yields CDR1 MNHNS and CDR2 SASEGT. CDR3 DNA: TGTGCCAGCAGTACCCGGGACAGGGTTGTTGAGCAGTACTTC. Translation gives CASSTRDRVVEQYF.

This chain joins TRBV6-5 and TRBJ1-3; the match to TRBD1 covers 7 bases. Germline values: CDR1 MNHEY, CDR2 SVGAGI. The CDR3 loop spans 15 amino acids. J lost 2 bases, V lost 5 bases, and 6 bases had no gene match. The DNA of the CDR3 is TGTGCCAGCAGTCCCGGGACAGCGACTGGAAACACCATATATTTT. Protein sequence: CASSPGTATGNTIYF.

The V and J genes are TRBV19 and TRBJ2-7, with D possibly being TRBD1 (6 bases). The CDR3 totals 13 residues. The V end was cut by 10 bases, the J end by 3 bases, with 16 bases between. CDR1 and CDR2 from the germline V gene are LNHDA and SQIVND (reference sequence). DNA for the CDR3: TGTGCCACAGGAACAGGGATGGGCTACGAGCAGTACTTC. Amino acids: CATGTGMGYEQYF.

CDR3 sequence (DNA): TGTGCCAGCAGCCAAGGACTAGCCTCAGATACGCAGTATTTT. Encoded protein: CASSQGLASDTQYF. The chain has TRBV7-9 and TRBJ2-3; 8 bases match TRBD2. The V gene end was trimmed by 5 bases and the J gene end by 4 bases; junction bases not matched to a gene: 5. The CDR3 is made up of 14 amino acids. Per the germline V gene, CDR1 is SEHNR and CDR2 is FQNEAQ (reference sequence).

The chain combines TRBV7-8 with TRBJ2-1, with D possibly TRBD2 on 6 matching bases. The CDR3 loop spans 12 amino acids. The V end lost 2 bases, the J end lost 9 bases, and 8 bases lay between the germline ends. From germline, CDR1 is SGHVS and CDR2 FQNEAQ. The CDR3 is CASSLLGGEQFF. The CDR3 nucleotides read TGTGCCAGCAGCTTACTGGGGGGTGAGCAGTTCTTC.

The J gene is TRBJ1-2, the V gene TRBV19; 7 positions match TRBD1. The germline CDR1 and CDR2 sequences are LNHDA and SQIVND (reference sequence). J lost 2 bases, V lost 6 bases, and 3 bases had no gene match. The length of the CDR3 is 13 residues. Here the CDR3 DNA reads TGTGCCAGTAGCTTGGGACAGAACTATGGCTACACCTTC. Its protein product is CASSLGQNYGYTF.

The genes are TRBV15 and TRBJ1-4, with TRBD1 as a possible D gene (5 bases). CDR3 length: 16 amino acids. The V gene's germline CDR1 is LNHNV and CDR2 YYDKDF (reference sequence). V was shortened by 5 bases and J by 4 bases, with 17 bases between the two germline ends. The CDR3 here is CATSFYTGANNEKLFF. The CDR3 DNA sequence: TGTGCCACCAGCTTCTATACAGGTGCCAATAATGAAAAACTGTTTTTT.

V gene TRBV11-3 combines with J gene TRBJ2-7, with 8 bases matching TRBD2. The CDR3 contains 15 residues. From germline, CDR1 is SGHNT and CDR2 YENEEA. Trimming took 5 bases from V and 1 from J; bases not matched to a gene: 7. CDR3 DNA sequence: TGTGCCAGCAGCCGGGGGGGTGGGACTTCCTACGAGCAGTACTTC. This codes for CASSRGGGTSYEQYF.

The rearrangement uses TRBV5-1 and TRBJ2-1; 7 nucleotides match TRBD2. The length of the CDR3 is 14 residues. The V gene's germline CDR1 is SGHRS and CDR2 YFSETQ. The V gene end was trimmed by 1 base and the J gene end by 5 bases; junction bases not matched to a gene: 3. CDR3 nucleotide sequence: TGCGCCAGCAGCTTGTCGGCGGGAGACAATGAGCAGTTCTTC. Translating it yields CASSLSAGDNEQFF.

V is TRBV19 and J is TRBJ1-1; 9 bases line up with TRBD1. The CDR3 loop spans 14 amino acids. V trimming: 8 bases; J trimming: 1 base; junction bases outside the gene matches: 5. Germline V gives CDR1 LNHDA, CDR2 SQIVND (reference sequence). CDR3 amino acids: CASWDRVQNTEAFF. CDR3 DNA: TGTGCCAGTTGGGACAGGGTGCAGAACACTGAAGCTTTCTTT.

The rearrangement joins TRBV28 to TRBJ1-1; TRBD1 might be the D (6 bases). Looked up from germline, CDR1 is MDHEN and CDR2 is SYDVKM. The V gene lost 8 bases and the J gene lost 7 bases, with 8 bases spanning the gap. This CDR3 comprises 10 residues. The CDR3 coding sequence is TGTGCCAGCCGGGACATTGAAGCTTTCTTT. Amino acids: CASRDIEAFF.